This T cell receptor (beta chain) appears in the sequencing data of a study of regulatory T cells in long-lasting Graves disease. Overall study findings and caveats: More public clonotypes were shared by persistent patients (about 3,000) than by new patients (about 1,000).

CDR3-region Arm-PCR and iRepertoire HTBI primers produced the TCR beta libraries. From the multiplex PCR reads, TCRdb called clonotypes with MiXCR, one entry per CDR3 protein. The sample contains roughly 380,000 distinct CDR3 sequences, over 15% of which appear only once. V lost 5 bases and J 6 bases, leaving 9 bases between the germline ends. The germline gives CDR1 SGHTA, CDR2 FQGNSA. The CDR3 is 12 amino acids. Noted time point: newly diagnosed GD, antithyroid drugs for less than 3 months. The TCR library was made from RNA extracted from PBMCs. This clonotype was counted many times. Its antigen remains unidentified. The same specimen was also included in a second study, on T cells in Graves' hyperthyroidism and ophthalmopathy. That work contributes: The HTBI primer set served for first-round RT-PCR of the TCR CDR3.

The source of this sequence is a man between 35 and 55 years old with Graves disease. The material sequenced was peripheral blood mononuclear cells (PBMCs), taken at new diagnosis, from a patient treated with antithyroid drugs. V and J are TRBV7-2 and TRBJ2-3; TRBD1 might be the D (5 bases). Here the CDR3 reads CASSGPGDTQYF. The CDR3 DNA reads as TGTGCCAGCAGCGGGCCAGGGGATACGCAGTATTTT.